One T cell receptor (beta chain) is described in this entry. This CDR3 contains 14 residues. The germline V gene has CDR1 LGHNT and CDR2 FRNRAP. The junction had 12 bases not matched to a gene; V was cut back by 7 bases and J by 8 bases. The data are from a study of T cells in Graves' hyperthyroidism and ophthalmopathy. RNA transcripts served as the template for amplifying TCR beta CDR3 regions. The HTBI primer set drove a first-round RT-PCR of the TCR CDR3. TCRdb re-derived calls from the multiplex PCR reads in MiXCR, one entry per CDR3 protein. Here the sample spans over 650,000 distinct CDR3 sequences, roughly 15% being singletons.

V usage is TRBV12-5 and J usage is TRBJ2-3; 7 nucleotides agree with TRBD2. Sequencing was carried out using blood. The TCR comes from a man younger than 35 with Graves' hyperthyroidism. CDR3: CASAEGSGGGTQYF. The CDR3, as DNA: TGTGCTAGTGCCGAAGGGTCTGGGGGGGGTACGCAGTATTTT.